The rows below give T cell receptor beta chains drawn from one sample of a study of early T cells in non-severe SARS-CoV-2 infection. One entry per CDR3 protein results from TCRdb running MiXCR on the 5' RACE reads. Seen here are roughly 81,000 distinct CDR3 sequences, around 10% observed once, and the top ten hold approximately 2.6%. The specimen sequenced was whole blood. These receptors were collected from an adult who was a healthcare worker with PCR-confirmed SARS-CoV-2 infection or an uninfected control (not recorded which). CDR3s include the opening cysteine and the closing phenylalanine or tryptophan. D genes are given only for firm matches. Rows may omit the clone size; those that give it use once, few, many or a size class.

d_gene	j_gene	v_gene	abundance	len	CDR3aa	CDR3nt
TRBD2	TRBJ2-2	TRBV7-3	few	15	CASSGTSGRTGELFF	TGTGCCAGCAGCGGTACTAGCGGGAGAACCGGGGAGCTGTTTTTT
TRBD2	TRBJ2-3	TRBV12-3/TRBV12-4	.	17	CTSSRQQRASGRHTQYF	TGTACCAGCAGTCGACAACAACGGGCTAGCGGGAGGCATACGCAGTATTTT
TRBD2	TRBJ2-1	TRBV18	.	17	CASSPRLAGVDYNEQFF	TGTGCCAGCTCACCACGGTTAGCGGGAGTAGACTACAATGAGCAGTTCTTC
.	TRBJ1-3	TRBV11-3	few	14	CASSLAGAGNTIYF	TGTGCCAGCAGCTTAGCGGGAGCTGGAAACACCATATATTTT
TRBD1	TRBJ2-1	TRBV11-3	.	12	CASSTQGDEQFF	TGTGCCAGCAGTACACAGGGGGATGAGCAGTTCTTC
TRBD2	TRBJ2-1	TRBV6-1	many	14	CASTLAGFYNEQFF	TGTGCCAGCACTCTAGCGGGGTTCTACAATGAGCAGTTCTTC
TRBD1	TRBJ2-5	TRBV15	few	14	CATSSTGGEETQYF	TGTGCCACCAGCAGTACAGGGGGAGAGGAGACCCAGTACTTC
.	TRBJ1-2	TRBV29-1	.	11	CSVDMDGGYTF	TGCAGCGTAGACATGGATGGAGGCTACACCTTC
.	TRBJ2-7	TRBV19	few	13	CASSTKQGTEQYF	TGTGCCAGTAGTACCAAACAGGGAACCGAGCAGTACTTC
.	TRBJ2-7	TRBV7-9	many	14	CASSFSALTYEQYF	TGTGCCAGCAGTTTCTCGGCTCTTACCTACGAGCAGTACTTC
.	TRBJ2-7	TRBV29-1	.	13	CSVVGRSSYEQYF	TGCAGCGTTGTTGGCCGGAGCTCCTACGAGCAGTACTTC
TRBD2	TRBJ2-7	TRBV11-3	few	15	CASSQRLAGLYEQYF	TGTGCCAGCAGCCAACGACTAGCGGGATTGTACGAGCAGTACTTC
.	TRBJ2-5	TRBV5-1	.	11	CASNLQGTQYF	TGCGCCAGCAACCTACAGGGAACCCAGTACTTC
TRBD1	TRBJ1-6	TRBV28	.	18	CASSLIRGQGAGNSPLHF	TGTGCCAGCAGTTTAATTAGGGGACAGGGGGCCGGTAATTCACCCCTCCACTTT
TRBD1	TRBJ2-5	TRBV5-5	.	14	CASSHDRGRETQYF	TGTGCCAGCAGCCACGACAGGGGACGTGAGACCCAGTACTTC
.	TRBJ1-1	TRBV20-1	many	16	CSASPSFLTVNTEAFF	TGCAGTGCTAGCCCCTCGTTTTTGACGGTGAACACTGAAGCTTTCTTT
TRBD1	TRBJ1-4	TRBV5-1	once	16	CASSPSPGQGYEKLFF	TGCGCCAGCAGCCCCAGCCCGGGACAGGGCTACGAAAAACTGTTTTTT
.	TRBJ2-2	TRBV5-1	many	15	CASSLVQANTGELFF	TGCGCCAGCAGCTTGGTACAGGCGAACACCGGGGAGCTGTTTTTT
TRBD2	TRBJ2-7	TRBV12-3/TRBV12-4	many	14	CASRASGRPYEQYF	TGTGCCAGCAGGGCTAGCGGGAGGCCCTACGAGCAGTACTTC
TRBD1	TRBJ2-1	TRBV7-6	many	13	CASRTPGGHEQFF	TGTGCCAGCAGAACGCCAGGGGGTCATGAGCAGTTCTTC
TRBD2	TRBJ2-1	TRBV20-1	many	15	CSARDPLAGGREQFF	TGCAGTGCTAGAGATCCTCTAGCGGGAGGGCGCGAGCAGTTCTTC
.	TRBJ2-6	TRBV21-1	.	17	CASSFGGVFSGANVLTF	TGTGCCAGCAGCTTCGGCGGGGTTTTCTCTGGGGCCAACGTCCTGACTTTC
.	TRBJ1-1	TRBV7-6	many	14	CASSRGVLNTEAFF	TGTGCCAGCAGCCGGGGAGTTCTGAACACTGAAGCTTTCTTT
.	TRBJ1-5	TRBV25-1	.	14	CASSQGYSNQPQHF	TGTGCCAGCAGCCAGGGGTATAGCAATCAGCCCCAGCATTTT
.	TRBJ1-2	TRBV5-6	many	15	CASRPFGGRSDGYTF	TGTGCCAGCAGGCCCTTCGGGGGGAGGTCGGATGGCTACACCTTC
.	TRBJ1-1	TRBV5-1	.	13	CASSLAPGAEAFF	TGCGCCAGCAGCTTGGCCCCTGGCGCCGAAGCTTTCTTT
.	TRBJ1-2	TRBV27	many	14	CASSLDRRNYGYTF	TGTGCCAGCAGTTTAGACAGGAGGAACTATGGCTACACCTTC
.	TRBJ2-6	TRBV6-5	few	17	CASSYGDTRLGANVLTF	TGTGCCAGCAGTTACGGGGACACCCGACTTGGGGCCAACGTCCTGACTTTC
.	TRBJ1-1	TRBV13	many	13	CASSLRQVPEAFF	TGTGCCAGCAGTTTAAGACAGGTACCTGAAGCTTTCTTT
.	TRBJ2-7	TRBV28	many	10	CASSDYEQYF	TGTGCCAGCAGTGATTACGAGCAGTACTTC
.	TRBJ2-5	TRBV20-1	few	15	CSARKRAGSQETQYF	TGCAGTGCTAGAAAGCGGGCTGGCTCCCAAGAGACCCAGTACTTC
.	TRBJ1-5	TRBV18	few	17	CASSPTREKGNSQPQHF	TGTGCCAGCTCACCAACTAGGGAGAAAGGAAACAGTCAGCCCCAGCATTTT
.	TRBJ2-7	TRBV2	many	11	CASSELWTKDF	TGTGCCAGCAGTGAGTTATGGACCAAGGACTTC
TRBD1	TRBJ1-5	TRBV30	many	13	CAWSPGGDQPQHF	TGTGCCTGGTCGCCAGGGGGAGATCAGCCCCAGCATTTT
TRBD1	TRBJ1-1	TRBV7-6	many	17	CASSLRGTGGSATEAFF	TGTGCCAGCAGCTTGCGGGGGACAGGGGGCTCGGCCACTGAAGCTTTCTTT
.	TRBJ2-7	TRBV19	many	14	CASSWAQTGYEQYF	TGTGCCAGTAGTTGGGCGCAGACTGGCTACGAGCAGTACTTC
TRBD1	TRBJ2-1	TRBV19	many	18	CASSIVVDRSPLGNEQFF	TGTGCCAGTAGTATAGTGGTGGACAGGAGTCCCTTGGGCAATGAGCAGTTCTTC
.	TRBJ1-1	TRBV29-1	few	13	CSVGGRMNTEAFF	TGCAGCGTTGGCGGCCGCATGAACACTGAAGCTTTCTTT
TRBD2	TRBJ2-7	TRBV24-1	many	13	CATSVAGGTEQYF	TGTGCCACCAGTGTAGCGGGAGGTACCGAGCAGTACTTC
.	TRBJ2-3	TRBV19	.	15	CATTTGTGYTDTQYF	TGTGCCACCACGACCGGGACTGGCTACACAGATACGCAGTATTTT
.	TRBJ2-5	TRBV12-3/TRBV12-4	.	12	CASSFGKETQYF	TGTGCCAGCAGTTTTGGGAAAGAGACCCAGTACTTC
.	TRBJ2-3	TRBV12-3/TRBV12-4	many	12	CASSRGLGTQYF	TGTGCCAGCAGTCGAGGGTTGGGTACGCAGTATTTT
.	TRBJ2-7	TRBV19	few	13	CASSGDAAYEQYF	TGTGCCAGTAGTGGGGATGCAGCCTACGAGCAGTACTTC
TRBD2	TRBJ2-2	TRBV6-5	.	15	CASTTRGGGRWELFF	TGTGCCAGCACCACCCGAGGCGGGGGGAGGTGGGAGCTGTTTTTT
TRBD1	TRBJ1-1	TRBV4-1	.	14	CASRNTGERTEAFF	TGCGCCAGCAGAAACACAGGGGAACGCACTGAAGCTTTCTTT
TRBD2	TRBJ2-7	TRBV7-2	few	15	CASSLGGGRAGEQYF	TGTGCCAGCAGCTTAGGAGGCGGGAGGGCCGGTGAGCAGTACTTC
.	TRBJ2-2	TRBV9	few	13	CASSVSGDGELFF	TGTGCCAGCAGCGTTAGCGGCGACGGGGAGCTGTTTTTT
.	TRBJ2-7	TRBV28	.	14	CASSFHRVPREQYF	TGTGCCAGCAGTTTTCACCGGGTCCCCCGGGAGCAGTACTTC
.	TRBJ2-5	TRBV11-2	many	18	CASSLLLGITAAKETQYF	TGTGCCAGCAGCTTACTTCTGGGAATTACCGCGGCTAAAGAGACCCAGTACTTC
.	TRBJ2-5	TRBV6-2/TRBV6-3	many	14	CASKASRLQETQYF	TGTGCCAGCAAAGCTTCTAGACTCCAAGAGACCCAGTACTTC
TRBD1	TRBJ2-3	TRBV9	few	16	CASSARQGAHTDTQYF	TGTGCCAGCAGCGCTAGACAGGGGGCTCACACAGATACGCAGTATTTT
.	TRBJ2-7	TRBV7-9	many	17	CASSLSLSGLFFYEQYF	TGTGCCAGCAGCTTAAGTTTGTCTGGACTCTTTTTCTACGAGCAGTACTTC